The rows below give T cell receptor beta chains drawn from one sample of a study of PD-L1 blockade in urothelial cancer. Measured with immunoSEQ multiplex PCR; TCRdb has only the in-frame clones, and not every one. The sample carries 98,000 or so clones, 90% recorded once. Specimen: PBMCs, collected around atezolizumab (anti-PD-L1) treatment. These receptors originate from a man aged 55 to 69 with urothelial cancer. Each CDR3 is given with its conserved first and last residue. The D gene is left open where the match is weak. Expanded clones get a size class; other rows say once, few or many, or leave the size out.

j_call clone_size v_call d_call cdr3_aa cdr3_nt
TRBJ2-1 - TRBV9 TRBD2 CASSESSKGGGSTYNEQFF TGTGCCAGCAGCGAGAGTAGCAAGGGCGGGGGGTCGACCTACAATGAGCAGTTCTTC
TRBJ2-7 - TRBV4-2 TRBD1 CASSQFDRAISEQYF TGTGCCAGCAGCCAGTTTGACAGGGCAATTTCCGAGCAGTACTTC
TRBJ2-3 - TRBV5-5 TRBD1 CASSPPGTGGDTQYF TGTGCCAGCAGCCCCCCGGGGACAGGGGGCGATACGCAGTATTTT
TRBJ2-5 - TRBV19 TRBD1 CASSTKTGGVGETQYF TGTGCCAGTAGTACCAAGACAGGGGGCGTAGGAGAGACCCAGTACTTC
TRBJ1-2 - TRBV6-1 TRBD1 CASSEQGINGYTF TGTGCCAGCAGCGAACAGGGGATCAATGGCTACACCTTC
TRBJ2-1 - TRBV7-2 TRBD2 CASSLVSSGLSYNEQFF TGTGCCAGCAGCTTAGTTAGTAGCGGGTTGTCCTACAATGAGCAGTTCTTC
TRBJ2-3 - TRBV9 - CASSVVADTQYF TGTGCCAGCAGCGTAGTAGCAGATACGCAGTATTTT
TRBJ2-7 - TRBV6-1 - CASSEYGYEQYF TGTGCCAGCAGTGAATACGGCTACGAGCAGTACTTC
TRBJ2-3 - TRBV6-1 - CASKESGTTDTQYF TGTGCCAGCAAAGAGTCAGGTACCACAGATACGCAGTATTTT
TRBJ1-6 - TRBV5-6 - CASRQGSPDNSPLHF TGTGCCAGCAGGCAGGGGTCACCGGATAATTCACCCCTCCACTTT
TRBJ1-5 - TRBV5-3 TRBD1 CASITAGQGNQPQHF TGTGCCTCCATAACGGCCGGACAGGGTAATCAGCCCCAGCATTTT
TRBJ1-5 - TRBV27 - CASSLQGRGLNQPQHF TGTGCCAGCAGTTTGCAGGGAAGGGGCCTTAATCAGCCCCAGCATTTT
TRBJ2-5 - TRBV11-2 - CASRGVGQETQYF TGTGCCAGCAGAGGGGTCGGTCAAGAGACCCAGTACTTC
TRBJ2-3 - TRBV9 - CASSAQGSDTQYF TGTGCCAGCAGCGCACAGGGTTCGGATACGCAGTATTTT
TRBJ1-5 - TRBV10-3 TRBD1 CATRTGGDQPQHF TGTGCCACCCGGACAGGGGGCGATCAGCCCCAGCATTTT
TRBJ2-1 - TRBV28 - CASTNRVNEQFF TGTGCCAGCACCAACAGGGTCAATGAGCAGTTCTTC
TRBJ2-7 - TRBV28 TRBD2 CASSPAGPAYEQYF TGTGCCAGCAGTCCAGCGGGACCAGCCTACGAGCAGTACTTC
TRBJ1-1 - TRBV9 TRBD1 CASSGGTGVIGTEAFF TGTGCCAGCAGCGGGGGGACAGGGGTTATTGGCACTGAAGCTTTCTTT
TRBJ2-7 - TRBV13 TRBD2 CASSLEGGGLSYEQYF TGTGCCAGCAGCTTAGAGGGCGGGGGACTATCCTACGAGCAGTACTTC
TRBJ2-3 once TRBV4-1 - CASSLAGTDTQYF TGCGCCAGCAGCCTAGCAGGCACAGATACGCAGTATTTT
TRBJ1-4 - TRBV6-1 - CASSEFRHLNEKLFF TGTGCCAGCAGTGAATTTCGACACCTCAATGAAAAACTGTTTTTT
TRBJ2-3 - TRBV2 - CASIAGMTDTQYF TGTGCCAGCATAGCAGGGATGACAGATACGCAGTATTTT
TRBJ2-4 - TRBV5-1 TRBD1 CASSLGGQDKNIQYF TGCGCCAGCAGCTTGGGAGGACAGGACAAAAACATTCAGTACTTC
TRBJ1-1 - TRBV6-4 - CASSGGGGTEAFF TGTGCCAGCAGTGGGGGAGGAGGCACTGAAGCTTTCTTT